This T cell receptor beta chain was captured by sequencing in a study of blood T cell repertoires in COVID-19. Across the whole study: Italy, Spain and the United States were the sources of the convalescent and acute COVID-19 samples. From T cells, B-cell-depleted T cells, or PBMCs came the material, which was cDNA or gDNA.

This CDR3 contains 15 residues. Germline values: CDR1 SGHRS, CDR2 YFSETQ. V gave up 3 bases and J gave up 2 bases, with 12 bases separating them. In the study's own analysis: Using reference gene primer amplification, nucleated cell counts were estimated. Clones were read by immunoSEQ multiplex PCR, and TCRdb kept only the in-frame ones, dropping some. V and J calls and clone size come straight from that table; D and trimming were deduced from the DNA. This table holds 150,000 to 200,000 clones, around 86% found once. The sequenced sample was peripheral blood. The rearrangement joins TRBV5-1 to TRBJ1-3; a weak D match, TRBD1 (6 bases). This clonotype originated in a woman of 80 years or more in a cohort sampled during active or convalescent COVID-19. The CDR3 reads CASSSAGVAGNTIYF. CDR3 DNA sequence: TGCGCCAGCAGCTCGGCAGGGGTGGCTGGAAACACCATATATTTT.